Following are 12 T cell receptor beta chains from one sample sequenced in a study of T cells in localized non-small cell lung cancer. TCRdb keeps only in-frame clones here, not all; method: immunoSEQ multiplex PCR. The sample records some 85,000 clones, around three quarters being singletons. The sample here was PBMCs, taken before any cancer treatment. Every receptor here comes from a man between 40 and 70 years old with stage II squamous cell lung carcinoma.

This clone was seen a few times. The chain joins TRBV30 to TRBJ1-2; tentative D call: TRBD1 (6 bases). Germline-derived CDR1 and CDR2 are GTSNPN and SVGIG (reference sequence). The CDR3 runs to 14 residues. The V gene lost 2 bases and the J gene lost 7 bases, with 17 bases spanning the gap. The CDR3 region is CAWSPAWGAGGYTF. The CDR3 DNA is TGTGCCTGGAGTCCAGCCTGGGGGGCTGGTGGCTACACCTTC.

The chain links TRBV28 to TRBJ2-7, with D possibly being TRBD1 or TRBD2 (5 bases each). The CDR3 runs to 13 residues. CDR1 is MDHEN and CDR2 is SYDVKM in the germline V gene. Trimming shortened V by 7 bases and J by 2 bases, and 12 bases separated the two germline ends. The CDR3 sequence: CASIEGRTYEQYF. The DNA for the CDR3 is TGTGCCAGCATTGAGGGACGGACCTACGAGCAGTACTTC.

In DNA, the CDR3 is TGTGCCAGCAGCCACCCCGAGGGTGTGAACACTGAAGCTTTCTTT. This encodes CASSHPEGVNTEAFF. This chain connects TRBV4-2 to TRBJ1-1; no reliable D call. Trimming shortened V by 3 bases and J by 0 bases, and 11 bases separated the two germline ends. CDR1 is LGHNA and CDR2 is YNFKEQ in the germline V gene. This CDR3 region has 15 residues.

The genes are TRBV4-1 and TRBJ1-2; no reliable D call. Between the trimmed V and J ends, which lost 0 bases and 5 bases, there was a span of 19 bases. The CDR3 is 17 amino acids. Germline-derived CDR1 and CDR2 are MGHRA and YSYEKL. DNA of the CDR3: TGCGCCAGCAGCCAAGATCCGAACCTTTCAGTATTATATGGCTACACCTTC. This gives the protein CASSQDPNLSVLYGYTF.

This chain uses TRBV7-2 with TRBJ1-5; 9 bases line up with TRBD1. The CDR3 has 15 amino acids. The junction had 7 bases not matched to a gene; V was cut back by 3 bases and J by 7 bases. Germline V gene data show CDR1 as SGHTA and CDR2 as FQGNSA. The CDR3 sequence: CASSFTGGAGQPQHF. DNA of the CDR3: TGTGCCAGCAGCTTTACAGGGGGCGCAGGGCAGCCCCAGCATTTT.

This chain uses TRBV28 with TRBJ1-5; TRBD1 matches 9 bases. This CDR3 contains 17 residues. Germline V lookup: CDR1 MDHEN, CDR2 SYDVKM. V shed 5 bases, J shed 0 bases, and the junction held 8 bases outside the gene matches. CDR3 amino acids: CASSPSNRGLSNQPQHF. CDR3 in DNA: TGTGCCAGCAGTCCTAGTAACAGGGGGCTTAGCAATCAGCCCCAGCATTTT.

The rearrangement joins TRBV10-3 to TRBJ1-2; 8 nucleotides match TRBD1. CDR3 length: 14 residues. From germline, CDR1 is ENHRY and CDR2 SYGVKD. Trimming cost V 10 bases and J 4 bases; bases outside gene matches: 11. This CDR3 reads CATRPTGAFYGYTF. DNA for the CDR3: TGTGCCACCAGACCGACAGGGGCGTTCTATGGCTACACCTTC.

The rearrangement uses TRBV2 and TRBJ1-3; TRBD1 matches 8 bases. Germline V gives CDR1 SNHLY, CDR2 FYNNEI. V dropped 6 bases and J dropped 2; count of bases not matched to a gene: 9. The CDR3 contains 16 residues. CDR3 amino acids: CASRYPRDRPGNTIYF. The CDR3 DNA reads as TGTGCCAGCAGATATCCCCGGGACAGGCCTGGAAACACCATATATTTT.

The rearrangement uses TRBV19 and TRBJ2-2; either TRBD1 or TRBD2 may supply D (5 bases each). There are 16 residues in the CDR3. Trimming stripped 7 bases from V and 6 bases from J, with 21 bases between. Germline V gene data show CDR1 as LNHDA and CDR2 as SQIVND (reference sequence). Here the CDR3 reads CASNILGPTSAGELFF. As DNA, the CDR3 is TGTGCCAGTAATATCTTGGGACCCACAAGCGCCGGGGAGCTGTTTTTT.

This sequence joins TRBV7-8 and TRBJ2-5; 7 bases match TRBD2. Germline V gives CDR1 SGHVS, CDR2 FQNEAQ. V was pared by 4 bases and J by 1 base, with 9 bases of the junction left unmatched. The CDR3 consists of 16 residues. CDR3 DNA sequence: TGTGCCAGCAGCTCATCCGGGGGGATCATCCAAGAGACCCAGTACTTC. It specifies CASSSSGGIIQETQYF.

The genes are TRBV25-1 and TRBJ2-1; 8 bases are a match to TRBD1. The CDR3 contains 12 residues. Germline V gene data show CDR1 as MGHDK and CDR2 as SYGVNS. V was pared by 4 bases and J by 10 bases, with 3 bases of the junction left unmatched. The CDR3 loop is CASSATGVEQFF. DNA of the CDR3: TGTGCCAGCAGTGCGACAGGGGTGGAGCAGTTCTTC.

The chain combines TRBV28 with TRBJ1-2; 8 bases match TRBD1. Unmatched junction bases numbered 13, after V lost 2 bases and J lost 8 bases. This CDR3 is 16 amino acids long. CDR1 MDHEN and CDR2 SYDVKM come from the germline V gene. CDR3 DNA: TGTGCCAGCAGTTTAGCCCCCCCCGGCAGGGGGCACGGCTACACCTTC. The encoded protein is CASSLAPPGRGHGYTF.